Following are 8 T cell receptor beta chains from one sample sequenced in a study of identical twins. TCRdb ran MiXCR on the 5' RACE reads and lists one entry per CDR3 protein. In the table there are 570,000 or so distinct CDR3 sequences, roughly 9.9% of which are singletons. The same sample was also studied in work on yellow fever vaccine responses in identical twins.

Source material: PBMCs. Source of these receptors: a young woman in good health.

Ten or more counts support this clonotype. The rearrangement joins TRBV20-1 to TRBJ1-6, with 7 positions matching TRBD1. The junction had 13 bases not matched to a gene; V was cut back by 6 bases and J by 14 bases. The CDR3 runs 13 residues. Germline V gene sequence: CDR1 DFQATT, CDR2 SNEGSKA (reference sequence). CDR3 coding DNA: TGCAGTGCGCGTAGAACAGGGGCGAAGGCCCTCCACTTT. It specifies CSARRTGAKALHF.

This clonotype was detected many times. This rearrangement joins TRBV6-5 to TRBJ1-2; the D gene is possibly TRBD1 (6 bases). V was clipped by 2 bases and J by 2 bases, with 15 bases between them. The length of the CDR3 is 16 residues. From germline, CDR1 is MNHEY and CDR2 SVGAGI. The CDR3 DNA is TGTGCCAGCAGTTACAAGGGCGGACAGATCAACTATGGCTACACCTTC. It is translated as CASSYKGGQINYGYTF.

The rearrangement links TRBV12-3 or TRBV12-4 to TRBJ2-3; D gene uncertain. Trimming took 2 bases from V and 4 from J, leaving 16 bases between them. The CDR3 is made up of 16 amino acids. CDR3 amino acids: CASSLRKRWVADTQYF. The CDR3 region has the DNA TGTGCCAGCAGTTTAAGGAAGAGGTGGGTCGCAGATACGCAGTATTTT.

This clonotype was observed many times. The rearrangement joins TRBV12-3 or TRBV12-4 to TRBJ2-3; weak D call: TRBD2 (6 bases). This CDR3 spans 16 amino acids. V lost 0 bases and J 4 bases, leaving 14 bases between the germline ends. In DNA, the CDR3 is TGTGCCAGCAGTTTAGCGATGGGAGGCCGGGCAGATACGCAGTATTTT. This gives the protein CASSLAMGGRADTQYF.

J is TRBJ2-7 and V is TRBV3-1, with 7 bases aligning to TRBD2. CDR3 length equals 16 residues. Trimming cost V 4 bases and J 1 base; bases outside gene matches: 10. CDR1 is LGHDT and CDR2 is YNNKEL in the germline V gene (reference sequence). In DNA, the CDR3 is TGTGCCAGCAGCCTTTGGAGTCTAGCGGAATCCTACGAGCAGTACTTC. It codes for CASSLWSLAESYEQYF.

This clonotype was detected a few times. The chain uses TRBV20-1 and TRBJ2-7; 7 nucleotides agree with TRBD2. Per germline, CDR1 DFQATT and CDR2 SNEGSKA (reference sequence). The CDR3 consists of 15 residues. The ends lost 2 bases at V and 2 bases at J; junction bases unmatched: 9. In DNA, the CDR3 is TGCAGTGCTAGATCGTCGGGGGGACCGACCTACGAGCAGTACTTC. This sequence encodes CSARSSGGPTYEQYF.

This clonotype has a handful of counts. The rearrangement links TRBV20-1 to TRBJ2-5, with 7 bases that match TRBD1. This CDR3 is built from 16 residues. CDR1 and CDR2 from the germline V gene are DFQATT and SNEGSKA (reference sequence). The V and J ends lost 6 bases and 0 bases, in that order; junction bases with no gene match: 13. Here the CDR3 DNA reads TGCAGTGCACGAGGGACAGAACAAAGGTACCAAGAGACCCAGTACTTC. Its translation: CSARGTEQRYQETQYF.

This clonotype showed up many times. The chain joins TRBV4-2 to TRBJ2-7; possibly TRBD2 for D (6 bases). Germline V CDR1 and CDR2: LGHNA, YNFKEQ. The CDR3 is 16 residues long. V lost 0 bases and J 0 bases, leaving 12 bases between the germline ends. CDR3 DNA sequence: TGTGCCAGCAGCCAAGAGGGCCGGACTAACTCCTACGAGCAGTACTTC. This gives the protein CASSQEGRTNSYEQYF.